This T cell receptor beta chain was retrieved from a study of blood T cell repertoires in COVID-19. On the study more broadly: The United States, Italy and Spain supplied acute and convalescent COVID-19 samples. From T cells, B-cell-depleted T cells, or PBMCs came the material, which was cDNA or gDNA.

The authors' processing: Estimation of nucleated cell counts relied on the amplification of reference gene primers. The assay was immunoSEQ multiplex PCR, and TCRdb's table has in-frame clones only and misses some. V and J calls and clone size follow that table, whereas D and trimming were derived from the DNA. The sample yields around 200,000 clones, 89% seen once. Germline CDR1 and CDR2: MNHEY and SVGAGI. The length of the CDR3 is 15 residues. V lost 4 bases and J lost 2; bases outside the gene matches: 1. The chain recombines TRBV6-5 with TRBJ2-1; 11 bases align to TRBD2. This clonotype originated in a man aged 40-49 years with acute or convalescent COVID-19. The sample was peripheral blood. The CDR3 nucleotides are TGTGCCAGCAGTTGGGGACTAGCGGCCTACAATGAGCAGTTCTTC. This gives the protein CASSWGLAAYNEQFF.